This T cell receptor beta chain was sequenced during a study of blood T cell repertoires in COVID-19. On the study more broadly: The United States, Italy and Spain supplied acute and convalescent COVID-19 samples. PBMCs, B-cell-depleted T cells, or T cells provided the cDNA or gDNA that made up the material.

Original processing methods: The authors estimated nucleated cell counts from reference gene primer amplification. Data came from immunoSEQ multiplex PCR; TCRdb stores just in-frame clones and leaves some out. Clonal size and the V and J genes are those of that table, whereas D and trimming came from the DNA. The sample has some 80,000 clones; 75% to 95% are singletons. Looked up from germline, CDR1 is ENHRY and CDR2 is SYGVKD. V lost 5 bases and J lost 7; bases outside the gene matches: 3. The CDR3 loop spans 13 amino acids. This chain joins TRBV10-3 and TRBJ2-1; TRBD1 agrees at 9 bases. Sequenced sample: peripheral blood. This sequence was found in a woman older than 75 with acute or convalescent COVID-19. CDR3 DNA: TGTGCCATCAGTACAGACAGGGGGAATGAGCAGTTCTTC. Translation gives CAISTDRGNEQFF.